One T cell receptor (beta chain) is described in this entry. This CDR3 has 16 amino acids. Trimming removed 6 bases from V and 2 bases from J; junction bases left unmatched: 13. In germline, CDR1 is SSHAT, CDR2 FNYEAQ (reference sequence). PCR primers comprised 60 Vbeta and 13 Jbeta primers. TCRdb's copy holds only in-frame clones and misses some; the assay was immunoSEQ multiplex PCR. The table shows approximately 170,000 clones, with more than 70% occurring only once. These data belong to a study of cytomegalovirus exposure and HLA in healthy donors. Study details: Out of 180 million or so T cells, an earlier analysis found over 90 million unique TCR beta sequences in total.

The chain uses TRBV7-7 and TRBJ2-7, with 7 positions matching TRBD1. Sequencing used PBMCs. The source is a male donor in good health and CMV-seronegative. CDR3 loop: CASSPLPRGQPYEQYF. In DNA form, the CDR3 reads TGTGCCAGCAGTCCCCTCCCCCGGGGACAGCCCTACGAGCAGTACTTC.